The sequence of this T cell receptor beta chain was determined in a study of CD8+ T cells in alopecia areata. Study-wide background: Tofacitinib administration to treated patients was oral, at 5 to 10 mg twice daily. Points from the study as a whole: Numerous expanded lesional clones remained in scalp and blood during tofacitinib.

Treatment reported: oral pan-JAK inhibitor, 5-10 mg twice daily. Peripheral blood and lesional scalp punch biopsies were taken from alopecia areata patients. RNA was extracted and reverse transcribed into cDNA as the sequencing template. The table came from immunoSEQ multiplex PCR; TCRdb's copy has only in-frame clones and leaves some out. Of some 5,400 clones in the sample, 71% were seen once. This CDR3 contains 13 residues. V dropped 6 bases and J dropped 7 bases, with 16 bases sitting between them. Per germline, CDR1 MNHEY and CDR2 SVGAGI. Details on this clone: The antigen is unknown.

The receptor was isolated from a human donor with alopecia areata. The V gene is TRBV6-5, the J gene TRBJ2-7, with D tentatively TRBD2 (6 bases). The sample consisted of skin, taken at week 24, from a patient treated with tofacitinib. The DNA of the CDR3 is TGTGCCAGCAGCAATCCTAGCGCCCTGGAGCAGTACTTC. Protein: CASSNPSALEQYF.